This T cell receptor (beta chain) was sequenced during a study of blood T cell repertoires in COVID-19. Generated by immunoSEQ multiplex PCR, the TCRdb table keeps only in-frame clones and is missing some. Seen here are 300,000 to 450,000 clones, 70% to 90% observed once, and the top ten hold 3%. The CDR3 runs 15 residues. Looked up from germline, CDR1 is MNHEY and CDR2 is SVGAGI. Trimming cost V 2 bases and J 8 bases; bases outside gene matches: 4. The sample comprised peripheral blood. This receptor was identified in a woman in her 30s with COVID-19, enrolled during active disease. The V call is TRBV6-5, the J call TRBJ2-1; TRBD2 agrees at 12 bases. DNA for the CDR3: TGTGCCAGCAGTTACCGGACTAGCGGGATCGATGAGCAGTTCTTC. It yields the protein CASSYRTSGIDEQFF.